Sequencing of this TCR beta chain was carried out in a study of CD8 T cells in ankylosing spondylitis (dated by TCRdb to about 2017). Looking at the study overall: T cell receptor beta repertoires were profiled in healthy donors and ankylosing spondylitis patients so that disease-linked TCR variants could be found. Peripheral blood samples were taken, and synovial fluid was additionally collected from ankylosing spondylitis patients. The full study cohort comprised 25 or so ankylosing spondylitis patients and about a hundred healthy donors. Results and caveats for the whole study, not just this receptor: Some motif variants had previously been reported in the synovial fluid and blood of reactive arthritis patients, which suggests shared mechanisms of disease initiation. The disease-linked clones were reported to be significantly enriched in matched synovial fluid samples from ankylosing spondylitis patients. A CD8+ phenotype was shown by the disease-linked clones, which were found at relatively low frequencies in peripheral blood. A TCR beta motif of about 8 highly homologous amino acid variants appeared characteristic of blood from ankylosing spondylitis patients.

As to this clonotype: There is no known antigen for this receptor. Base quality data are lacking; no much larger clone is found one base away.

The junction shows trimming of 0 bases on V and 7 bases on J, plus 6 bases between the germline ends. The CDR3 measures 13 amino acids from cysteine to phenylalanine. Left in the record is the CDR3 DNA by itself, 39 bases read in frame from the first base. Per the germline V gene (reference sequence), LGHDT is the CDR1 and YNNKEL is the CDR2. TCRdb shows the sequencer as Illumina HiSeq 2500. Quantitative 5'-RACE with molecular barcodes was used to prepare TCR beta libraries. Regarding the original processing steps: Disease-linked TCR variants were identified with a new computational method built on a probabilistic model of VDJ rearrangement. TCRdb reanalyzed the raw reads on its own, using fastp at Q25 for trimming and MiXCR for clone calling, and kept in-frame beta chains. Rows are combined by CDR3 protein, so each entry shows the most common genes and DNA. It is TCRdb's table, rather than the study itself, that gives the V and J calls and clone size. Within this sample are approximately 300,000 distinct CDR3 sequences, with roughly 20% of them counted one time only. In total, the top ten clones hold under 8.5% of the sample.

Recombination linked TRBV3-1 to TRBJ2-2; no D gene can be assigned with confidence. The sequencing input was blood, either unsorted or a sorted T cell fraction (not recorded which). This clonotype was obtained from a male donor with ankylosing spondylitis or in good health (not recorded which). The nucleotide sequence reads TGTGCCAGCAGCCAAGATCGCGACGGGGAGCTGTTTTTT. Protein translation: CASSQDRDGELFF.